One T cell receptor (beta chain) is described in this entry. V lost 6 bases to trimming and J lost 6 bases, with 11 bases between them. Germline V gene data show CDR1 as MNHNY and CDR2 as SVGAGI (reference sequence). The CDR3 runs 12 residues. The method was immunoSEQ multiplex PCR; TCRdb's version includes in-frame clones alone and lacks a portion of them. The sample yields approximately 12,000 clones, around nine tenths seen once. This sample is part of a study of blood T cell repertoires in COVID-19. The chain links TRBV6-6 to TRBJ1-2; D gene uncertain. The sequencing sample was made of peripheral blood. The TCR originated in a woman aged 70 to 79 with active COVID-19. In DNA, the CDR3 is TGTGCCAGCAGCGACGGGATACATGGCTACACCTTC. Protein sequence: CASSDGIHGYTF.